This T cell receptor beta chain was recorded in a study of Ad26.COV2.S vaccination and SARS-CoV-2 variants. CDR1 is MDHEN, CDR2 SYDVKM, per germline. The CDR3 is 14 amino acids. V dropped 6 bases and J dropped 2 bases, with 11 bases sitting between them. Comments on this clone: Its antigen is not known.

Clones were read by immunoSEQ multiplex PCR, and TCRdb kept only the in-frame ones, dropping some. The data contain a few hundred thousand clones, around nine tenths of them singletons. The sample's treatment: some 19 received Ad26.COV2.S at low or high dose, single or two shots; 5 received placebo; per-sample allocation not given. Each sample was drawn 63 days after the first injection (of vaccine or placebo). The study, taken as a whole, reports: After vaccination, substantial breadth of spike-specific CD8+ and CD4+ responses was reported.

This specimen consisted of peripheral blood, obtained in a trial of Ad26.COV2.S vaccine versus placebo. This receptor was obtained from a person aged 18-65 years who received the Ad26.COV2.S COVID-19 vaccine or a placebo. J is TRBJ2-1 and V is TRBV28; weak D call: TRBD2 (5 bases). Here the CDR3 reads CASSRSGTYNEQFF. In nucleotides, the CDR3 is TGTGCCAGCAGCCGTTCGGGGACCTACAATGAGCAGTTCTTC.